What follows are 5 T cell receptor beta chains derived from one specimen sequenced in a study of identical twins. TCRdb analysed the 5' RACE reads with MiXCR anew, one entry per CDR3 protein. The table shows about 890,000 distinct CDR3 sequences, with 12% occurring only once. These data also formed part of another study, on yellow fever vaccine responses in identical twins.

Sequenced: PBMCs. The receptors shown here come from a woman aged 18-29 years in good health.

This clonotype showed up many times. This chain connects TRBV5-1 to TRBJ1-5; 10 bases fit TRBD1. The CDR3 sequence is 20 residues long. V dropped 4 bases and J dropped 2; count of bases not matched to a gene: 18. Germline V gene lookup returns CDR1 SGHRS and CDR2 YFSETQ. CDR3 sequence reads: CASSPRPGTGAPMGNQPQHF. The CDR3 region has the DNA TGCGCCAGCAGCCCGCGTCCCGGGACAGGGGCACCTATGGGCAATCAGCCCCAGCATTTT.

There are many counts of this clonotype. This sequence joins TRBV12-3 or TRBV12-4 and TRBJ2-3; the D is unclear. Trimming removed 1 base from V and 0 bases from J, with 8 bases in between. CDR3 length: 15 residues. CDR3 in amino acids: CASSLGSASTDTQYF. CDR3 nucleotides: TGTGCCAGCAGTTTAGGCAGCGCAAGCACAGATACGCAGTATTTT.

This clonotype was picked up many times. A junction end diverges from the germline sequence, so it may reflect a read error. The CDR3 bases are TGTGCCAGCAGCTTGGATGGGGTTTCCTACAATGAGCAGTTCTTC. Protein: CASSLDGVSYNEQFF. The rearrangement joins TRBV5-1 to TRBJ2-1; D remains unclear. The CDR3 has 15 amino acids. CDR1 and CDR2 from the germline V gene are SGHRS and YFSETQ.

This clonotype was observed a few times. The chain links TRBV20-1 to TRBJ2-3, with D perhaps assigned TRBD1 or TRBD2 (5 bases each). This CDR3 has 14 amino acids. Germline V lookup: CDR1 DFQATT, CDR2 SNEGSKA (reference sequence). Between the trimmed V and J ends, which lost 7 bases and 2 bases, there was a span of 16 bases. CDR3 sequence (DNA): TGCAGTGAGGGGCAACGGAGGAACACAGATACGCAGTATTTT. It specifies CSEGQRRNTDTQYF.

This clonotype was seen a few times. Written as DNA, the CDR3 is TGCAGTGCTGCCCTGCCAGCGGGAGGGCCCCACGAGCAGTACTTC. It translates to CSAALPAGGPHEQYF. The genes are TRBV20-1 and TRBJ2-7; 10 bases map to TRBD2. Unmatched junction bases numbered 12, after V lost 5 bases and J lost 5 bases. Germline-derived CDR1 and CDR2 are DFQATT and SNEGSKA (reference sequence). This CDR3 is built from 15 residues.